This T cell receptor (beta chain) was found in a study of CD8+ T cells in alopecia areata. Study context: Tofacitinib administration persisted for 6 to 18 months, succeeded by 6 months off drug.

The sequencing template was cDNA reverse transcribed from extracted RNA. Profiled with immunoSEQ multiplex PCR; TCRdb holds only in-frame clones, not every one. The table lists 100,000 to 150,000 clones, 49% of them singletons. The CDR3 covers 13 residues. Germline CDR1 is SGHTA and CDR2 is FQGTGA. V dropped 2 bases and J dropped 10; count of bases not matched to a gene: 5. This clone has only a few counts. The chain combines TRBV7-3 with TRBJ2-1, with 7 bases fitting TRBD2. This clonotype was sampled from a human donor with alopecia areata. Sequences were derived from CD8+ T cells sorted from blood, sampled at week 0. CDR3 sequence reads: CASSLGAGIEQFF. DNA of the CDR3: TGTGCCAGCAGCTTAGGAGCGGGAATCGAGCAGTTCTTC.